This entry is about one TCR beta chain. Only in-frame clones appear in the TCRdb table, and some are missing; sequencing was by immunoSEQ multiplex PCR. The sample has some 59,000 clones; about 87% are singletons. The CDR3 length is 14 residues. V lost 3 bases, J lost 1 base, and 9 bases lay in between. From germline, CDR1 is LNHDA and CDR2 SQIVND (reference sequence). This sample was included in a study of OX40 agonist ivuxolimab in advanced cancers. Enrollment shut out patients with autoimmune disease history or systemic immunosuppression. Baseline was the first blood sampling point, followed by cycle 4 day 1 and cycle 7 day 1.

Here the sequenced sample was CD4+ or CD8+ T cells sorted from blood, taken in a trial of the OX40 agonist ivuxolimab. This sequence was found in an adult with an advanced solid tumor such as melanoma, head and neck, liver or kidney cancer. V usage is TRBV19 and J usage is TRBJ2-5, with D perhaps assigned TRBD1 or TRBD2 (6 bases each). CDR3 in amino acids: CASSIWGAQETQYF. DNA for the CDR3: TGTGCCAGTAGTATCTGGGGGGCCCAAGAGACCCAGTACTTC.